The 10 T cell receptor beta chains listed next were all sequenced from one sample in a study of cytomegalovirus exposure and HLA in healthy donors. 60 Vbeta and 13 Jbeta primers were used in PCR. Clones were sequenced by immunoSEQ multiplex PCR, and TCRdb holds only the in-frame ones, with some missing. The top ten hold roughly 2.6% of the sample, which has over 100,000 clones, around 80% seen once. The material sequenced was PBMCs. Receptors were obtained from a female donor in good health and CMV-seronegative.

This clone has a handful of counts. The chain is built from TRBV10-2 and TRBJ1-5, with D perhaps matching TRBD1 (5 bases). Germline CDR1 is WSHSY and CDR2 is SAAADI. Trimming cost V 8 bases and J 3 bases, with 11 bases left between them. The length of the CDR3 is 13 residues. The CDR3 DNA reads TGCGCCAGCGGGGGACTAAACAATCAGCCCCAGCATTTT. This sequence encodes CASGGLNNQPQHF.

The chain uses TRBV4-3 and TRBJ1-2; 7 bases align to TRBD1. Germline CDR1 LGHNA, CDR2 YSLEER. Trimming removed 0 bases from V and 4 bases from J; junction bases left unmatched: 20. This CDR3 region has 20 residues. CDR3 sequence reads: CASSQDTGFKGRGQRYGYTF. The DNA of the CDR3 is TGCGCCAGCAGCCAAGACACGGGTTTTAAGGGAAGGGGGCAACGCTATGGCTACACCTTC.

The gene calls are TRBV10-2 and TRBJ2-7; possible D gene TRBD1, 6 bases. Germline V CDR1 and CDR2: WSHSY, SAAADI. The CDR3 runs to 14 residues. Trimming took 0 bases from V and 3 from J, leaving 9 bases between them. The CDR3 spells CASSESGRGYEQYF. The DNA for the CDR3 is TGCGCCAGCAGTGAGTCCGGCAGGGGCTACGAGCAGTACTTC.

A remark on this clone: One end of the junction is discordant with germline, which a read error may explain. The chain couples TRBV7-8 to TRBJ2-5, with TRBD1 identical over 7 bases. The V gene's germline CDR1 is SGHVS and CDR2 FQNEAQ. The CDR3 is made up of 14 amino acids. The CDR3 DNA sequence: TGTGCCAGCAGCCTCCGGGACAGCCAAGGGACCCAGTACTTC. Amino acid sequence: CASSLRDSQGTQYF. Full variable domain (remainder filled in from reference TRBV7-8 and TRBJ2-5): GAGVSQSPRYKVAKRGQDVALRCDPISGHVSLFWYQQALGQGPEFLTYFQNEAQLDKSGLPSDRFFAERPEGSVSTLKIQRTQQEDSAVYLCASSLRDSQGTQYFGPGTRLLVL.

J is TRBJ2-2 and V is TRBV7-8; possible D gene TRBD1, 7 bases. From germline, CDR1 is SGHVS and CDR2 FQNEAQ. The germline V and J ends were trimmed by 5 bases and 4 bases, with 20 bases remaining between them. The CDR3 has 17 amino acids. CDR3 protein: CASSPRGGGAATGELFF. For the CDR3, the DNA is TGTGCCAGCAGCCCCCGTGGAGGGGGCGCTGCCACCGGGGAGCTGTTTTTT.

This chain uses TRBV30 with TRBJ1-4; a weak D match, TRBD1 (5 bases). V was pared by 2 bases and J by 2 bases, with 18 bases between. The germline V gene encodes CDR1 GTSNPN and CDR2 SVGIG (reference sequence). The CDR3 sequence is 17 residues long. The CDR3 bases are TGTGCCTGGAGTCCCCCGGGGGGAGGGTCTACTAATGAAAAACTGTTTTTT. This encodes CAWSPPGGGSTNEKLFF.

CDR3 region: CASQSGTRFAIRGSTYEQYF. CDR3 nucleotides: TGTGCCAGTCAATCAGGGACAAGGTTTGCTATACGTGGATCGACCTACGAGCAGTACTTC. The chain links TRBV2 to TRBJ2-7, with D possibly TRBD1 on 6 matching bases. Germline CDR1 and CDR2: SNHLY and FYNNEI. The CDR3 has 20 residues. Trimming removed 9 bases from V and 2 bases from J, with 35 bases in between.

V is TRBV27 and J is TRBJ2-2; D is perhaps TRBD2 (7 bases). The germline V and J ends were trimmed by 8 bases and 4 bases, with 8 bases remaining between them. Germline assignment: CDR1 MNHEY and CDR2 SMNVEV (reference sequence). The length of the CDR3 is 12 residues. CDR3 amino acids: CASGGATGELFF. In DNA form, the CDR3 reads TGTGCCAGCGGGGGGGCCACCGGGGAGCTGTTTTTT.

The chain couples TRBV2 to TRBJ1-5; 8 positions match TRBD1. Germline V gene lookup returns CDR1 SNHLY and CDR2 FYNNEI. The CDR3 sequence is 15 residues long. With V trimmed by 6 bases and J by 2 bases, 6 bases remained unmatched. The DNA for the CDR3 is TGTGCCAGCAGCTGGGGACAGGAGCGCAATCAGCCCCAGCATTTT. Translated: CASSWGQERNQPQHF.

The rearrangement links TRBV15 to TRBJ1-6; 7 nucleotides agree with TRBD1. V lost 0 bases and J lost 7; bases outside the gene matches: 3. The length of the CDR3 is 15 residues. Germline CDR1 reads LNHNV; CDR2 reads YYDKDF (reference sequence). This CDR3 reads CATSRDGTANSPLHF. CDR3 in DNA: TGTGCCACCAGCAGAGATGGGACAGCCAATTCACCCCTCCACTTT.